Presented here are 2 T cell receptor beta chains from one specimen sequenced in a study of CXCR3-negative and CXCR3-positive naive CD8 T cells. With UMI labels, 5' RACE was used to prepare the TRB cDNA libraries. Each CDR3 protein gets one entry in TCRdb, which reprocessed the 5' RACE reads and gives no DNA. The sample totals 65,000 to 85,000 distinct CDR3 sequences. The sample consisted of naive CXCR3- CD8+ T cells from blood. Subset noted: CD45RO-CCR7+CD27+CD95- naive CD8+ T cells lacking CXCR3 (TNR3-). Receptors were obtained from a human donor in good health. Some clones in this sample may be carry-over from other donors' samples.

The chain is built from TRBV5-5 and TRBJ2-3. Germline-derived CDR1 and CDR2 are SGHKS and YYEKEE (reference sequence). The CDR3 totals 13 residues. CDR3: CASSLIPTDTQYF. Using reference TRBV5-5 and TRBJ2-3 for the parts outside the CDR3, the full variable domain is DAGVTQSPTHLIKTRGQQVTLRCSPISGHKSVSWYQQVLGQGPQFIFQYYEKEERGRGNFPDRFSARQFPNYSSELNVNALLLGDSALYLCASSLIPTDTQYFGPGTRLTVL.

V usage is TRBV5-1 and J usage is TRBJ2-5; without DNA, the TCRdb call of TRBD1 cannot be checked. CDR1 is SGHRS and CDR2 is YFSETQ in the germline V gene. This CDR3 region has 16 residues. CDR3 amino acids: CASSLGDRGPGETQYF.